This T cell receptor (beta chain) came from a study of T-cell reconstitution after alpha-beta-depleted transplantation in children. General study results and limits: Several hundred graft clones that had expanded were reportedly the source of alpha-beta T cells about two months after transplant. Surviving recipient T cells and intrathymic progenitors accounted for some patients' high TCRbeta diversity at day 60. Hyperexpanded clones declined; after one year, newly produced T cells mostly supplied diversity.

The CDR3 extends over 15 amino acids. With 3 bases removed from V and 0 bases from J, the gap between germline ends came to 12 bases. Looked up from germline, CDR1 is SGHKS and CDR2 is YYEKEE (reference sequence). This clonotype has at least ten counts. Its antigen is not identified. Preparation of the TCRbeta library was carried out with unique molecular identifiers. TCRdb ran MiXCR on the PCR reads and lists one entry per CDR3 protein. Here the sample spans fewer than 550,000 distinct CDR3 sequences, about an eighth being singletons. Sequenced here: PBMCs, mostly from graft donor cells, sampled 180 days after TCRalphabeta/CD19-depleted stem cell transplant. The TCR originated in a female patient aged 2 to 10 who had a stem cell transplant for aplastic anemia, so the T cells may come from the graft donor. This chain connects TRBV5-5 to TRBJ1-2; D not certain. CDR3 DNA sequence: TGTGCCAGCAGCTCCGTGGGAGAAGCTAACTATGGCTACACCTTC. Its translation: CASSSVGEANYGYTF.